What follows are 13 T cell receptor beta chains derived from one specimen sequenced in a study of blood T cell repertoires in COVID-19 (dated by TCRdb to 2020 to 2022). The library was generated by the immunoSEQ multiplex PCR assay. TCRdb provides this immuneACCESS table in a form limited to in-frame rearrangements. Some clones are lacking; in checked studies, under half of them reflect an unresolved V gene, and why the rest are absent is not known. The sample data list 150,000 or so clones, and 88% of these were observed just once. Together, the top ten hold around 6.7% of the sample. The sample was PBMCs or T cells enriched from blood (not recorded which). The receptor source for this set is a woman between 50 and 59 years old who had recovered from COVID-19.

V and J are TRBV3-1 (or the pseudogene TRBV3-2) and TRBJ1-1; the match to TRBD1 covers 7 bases. Trimming at V came to 4 bases and at J to 3 bases, leaving 8 bases not matched to a gene. Germline CDR1 and CDR2: LGHDT and YNNKEL (reference sequence). The CDR3 runs to 15 residues. This CDR3 reads CASSPDRLRDTEAFF. The CDR3 bases are TGTGCCAGCAGCCCGGACAGGCTGAGGGACACTGAAGCTTTCTTT.

The chain employs TRBV5-8 and TRBJ2-1; 16 positions agree with TRBD2. The junction had 12 bases not matched to a gene; V was cut back by 5 bases and J by 7 bases. Germline V gives CDR1 SGHTS, CDR2 YDEGEE. The CDR3 extends over 18 amino acids. CDR3 in amino acids: CASSFPGTSGGAGNEQFF. CDR3 bases: TGTGCCAGCAGTTTCCCCGGGACTAGCGGGGGGGCCGGTAATGAGCAGTTCTTC.

This chain connects TRBV24-1 to TRBJ2-4; 7 nucleotides match TRBD2. The CDR3 has 13 residues. Trimming at V came to 4 bases and at J to 13 bases, leaving 9 bases not matched to a gene. Germline V CDR1 and CDR2: KGHDR, SFDVKD. For the CDR3, the DNA is TGTGCCACCAGTGAGCCTCGCGACGGGGGGCAGTACTTC. Its protein is CATSEPRDGGQYF.

The chain couples TRBV5-1 to TRBJ2-5; the match to TRBD2 covers 9 bases. The length of the CDR3 is 14 residues. CDR1 SGHRS and CDR2 YFSETQ come from the germline V gene. The V and J ends lost 2 bases and 5 bases, in that order; junction bases with no gene match: 4. The CDR3 sequence: CASSFGGGDETQYF. CDR3 coding DNA: TGCGCCAGCAGCTTCGGCGGGGGGGATGAGACCCAGTACTTC.

This clone appeared a single time. This sequence joins TRBV6-2 or TRBV6-3 and TRBJ1-1; TRBD1 might be the D (5 bases). The germline V gene has CDR1 MNHEY and CDR2 SVGEGT. The CDR3 is 18 amino acids. The germline V and J ends were trimmed by 1 base and 1 base, with 19 bases remaining between them. The CDR3 nucleotides read TGTGCCAGCAGTTACTTGTTCAACCTTGGGGACTCGAACACTGAAGCTTTCTTT. Protein product: CASSYLFNLGDSNTEAFF.

This clone was seen only once. This chain joins TRBV6-5 and TRBJ2-7, with D perhaps matching TRBD1 (6 bases). The CDR3 runs 13 residues. The V gene's germline CDR1 is MNHEY and CDR2 SVGAGI. Deletions cut 6 bases from V and 2 bases from J, with 11 bases between. The CDR3 reads CASRGHSAYEQYF. The DNA of the CDR3 is TGTGCCAGCAGGGGACACTCAGCCTACGAGCAGTACTTC.

The chain recombines TRBV6-5 with TRBJ2-7; D might be TRBD1 (6 bases). The CDR3 runs to 14 residues. V was pared by 2 bases and J by 7 bases, with 15 bases between. The germline gives CDR1 MNHEY, CDR2 SVGAGI. This CDR3 is CASSYNARTGEQYF. The DNA of the CDR3 is TGTGCCAGCAGTTACAATGCGCGAACAGGGGAGCAGTACTTC.

The V and J genes are TRBV27 and TRBJ1-6; possibly TRBD1 for D (6 bases). Germline CDR1 is MNHEY and CDR2 is SMNVEV (reference sequence). V lost 3 bases and J lost 13, with 19 bases in between. The CDR3 is 15 residues long. The CDR3 region has the DNA TGTGCCAGCAGTTTTTCGGGACACCTCCTCCGTCCCCTCCACTTT. Protein product: CASSFSGHLLRPLHF.

This clone was detected once. V is TRBV7-2 and J is TRBJ1-5; 10 nucleotides match TRBD1. CDR3 length: 17 amino acids. V dropped 5 bases and J dropped 6; count of bases not matched to a gene: 13. Germline V gene sequence: CDR1 SGHTA, CDR2 FQGNSA. The chain's CDR3 is CASSAGLGGQGSQPQHF. The CDR3 DNA follows: TGTGCCAGCAGCGCGGGATTAGGGGGACAGGGGAGTCAGCCCCAGCATTTT.

The chain uses TRBV30 and TRBJ2-7; D gene uncertain. Trimming shortened V by 8 bases and J by 2 bases, and 13 bases separated the two germline ends. The CDR3 extends over 12 amino acids. CDR1 is GTSNPN and CDR2 is SVGIG in the germline V gene (reference sequence). The CDR3 loop is CARYDKAYEQYF. In nucleotides, the CDR3 is TGTGCCCGTTATGACAAAGCCTACGAGCAGTACTTC. Combining the CDR3 with reference TRBV30 and TRBJ2-7 gives the whole variable domain SQTIHQWPATLVQPVGSPLSLECTVEGTSNPNLYWYRQAAGRGLQLLFYSVGIGQISSEVPQNLSASRPQDRQFILSSKKLLLSDSGFYLCARYDKAYEQYFGPGTRLTVT.

The rearrangement links TRBV30 to TRBJ1-6, with TRBD1 identical over 10 bases. J was trimmed by 6 bases and V by 2 bases; bases with no gene match: 4. CDR1 GTSNPN and CDR2 SVGIG come from the germline V gene (reference sequence). The CDR3 runs to 15 residues. The CDR3 reads CAWSLGDRGNSPLHF. As DNA, the CDR3 is TGTGCCTGGAGTCTAGGGGACAGGGGTAATTCACCCCTCCACTTT.

This chain links TRBV12-5 with TRBJ2-1; 10 bases are a match to TRBD2. Germline loops: CDR1 LGHNT, CDR2 FRNRAP. The J segment lost 2 bases and the V segment lost 2 bases, leaving 9 bases of the junction unmatched. The CDR3 runs to 18 residues. CDR3 sequence: CASGLRGGGLATYNEQFF. The DNA for the CDR3 is TGTGCTAGTGGTTTGCGAGGCGGGGGACTAGCGACCTACAATGAGCAGTTCTTC.

The V gene is TRBV27, the J gene TRBJ2-7; 8 bases fit TRBD2. V lost 11 bases, J lost 0 bases, and 12 bases stayed unmatched. Germline CDR1 is MNHEY and CDR2 is SMNVEV (reference sequence). The CDR3 has 15 residues. This chain's CDR3 is CASRGGTTRSYEQYF. The CDR3 DNA is TGTGCCTCCCGCGGGGGGACAACTCGCTCCTACGAGCAGTACTTC.